The clone carrying this T cell receptor (beta chain) was seen many times. MiXCR was run by TCRdb on the 5' RACE reads, yielding one entry per CDR3 protein. Found here are around 53,000 distinct CDR3 sequences, approximately 4% of them singletons; the top ten hold 2.5% to 3.5%. The data belong to a study of neurological immune-mediated disorders. Germline CDR1 is SGHAT and CDR2 is FQDESV (reference sequence). The CDR3 spans 11 residues. Trimming left V 6 bases short and J 1 base short, with 3 bases between. The sequence derives from a man between 45 and 60 years old with multiple sclerosis. The source material was PBMCs. The chain recombines TRBV11-1 with TRBJ2-5, with D unresolved. CDR3 sequence: CASRSQETQYF. As DNA, the CDR3 is TGTGCCAGCAGATCCCAAGAGACCCAGTACTTC.